This TCR beta chain was sequenced for a study of cytomegalovirus exposure and HLA in healthy donors. In the PCR, 60 Vbeta and 13 Jbeta primers were used. Sequenced by immunoSEQ multiplex PCR; TCRdb stores in-frame clones only, minus some. This sample contains approximately 100,000 clones. CDR3 length: 13 residues. Germline-derived CDR1 and CDR2 are SEHNR and FQNEAQ (reference sequence). V gave up 2 bases and J gave up 4 bases, with 5 bases separating them. The J gene is TRBJ2-2, the V gene TRBV7-9; no clear D gene. This TCR derives from a man in his fifties or sixties in good health and CMV-seronegative. The sample comprised PBMCs. This chain's CDR3 is CASSLRITGELFF. CDR3 DNA sequence: TGTGCCAGCAGCTTACGTATCACCGGGGAGCTGTTTTTT. Drawing the rest from reference TRBV7-9 and TRBJ2-2, the complete variable domain is DTGVSQNPRHKITKRGQNVTFRCDPISEHNRLYWYRQTLGQGPEFLTYFQNEAQLEKSRLLSDRFSAERPKGSFSTLEIQRTEQGDSAMYLCASSLRITGELFFGEGSRLTVL.